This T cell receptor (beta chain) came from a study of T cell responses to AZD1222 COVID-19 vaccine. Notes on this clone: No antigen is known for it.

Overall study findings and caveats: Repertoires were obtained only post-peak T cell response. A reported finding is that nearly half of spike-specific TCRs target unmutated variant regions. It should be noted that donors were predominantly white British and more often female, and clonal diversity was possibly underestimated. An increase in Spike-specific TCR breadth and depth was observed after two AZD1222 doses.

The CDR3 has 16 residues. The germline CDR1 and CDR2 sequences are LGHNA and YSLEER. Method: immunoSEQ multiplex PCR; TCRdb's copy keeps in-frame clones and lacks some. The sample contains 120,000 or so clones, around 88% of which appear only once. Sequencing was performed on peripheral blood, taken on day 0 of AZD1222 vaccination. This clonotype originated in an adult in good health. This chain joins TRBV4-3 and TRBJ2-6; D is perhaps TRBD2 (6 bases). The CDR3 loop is CPTSPPGASGANVLTF. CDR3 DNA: TGCCCCACCAGCCCCCCGGGAGCCTCTGGGGCCAACGTCCTGACTTTC.